This T cell receptor beta chain was identified in a study of PD-L1 blockade in urothelial cancer. Study context: Atezolizumab was started by patients in 2014 at 1,200 mg intravenously every 3 weeks. Patients had been given 0 to 3 earlier chemotherapy regimens.

Time point reported: pretreatment peripheral blood. Locally advanced or metastatic urothelial carcinoma was diagnosed in the patients. Germline CDR1 and CDR2: MNHEY and SVGAGI. The CDR3 loop spans 16 amino acids. Trimming pared 0 bases from V and 0 bases from J, leaving 10 bases between. Synthetic spike-ins, TCR analog templates, were added into each PCR. Assay used: immunoSEQ multiplex PCR; TCRdb lists only in-frame clones, some missing. The data show fewer than 60,000 clones, approximately 88% seen once. The chain employs TRBV6-5 and TRBJ2-3; possibly TRBD1 for D (5 bases). The source material was PBMCs, sampled around atezolizumab (anti-PD-L1) treatment. The clonotype was recovered from a man aged 45-60 years with urothelial cancer. CDR3 region: CASSYSTVFSTDTQYF. Here the CDR3 DNA reads TGTGCCAGCAGTTACTCGACAGTATTTAGCACAGATACGCAGTATTTT.